This is a list of T cell receptor beta chains from one sample in a study of shared clonotypes between healthy human individuals. Assay: immunoSEQ multiplex PCR; the TCRdb copy retains only in-frame clones and omits some. The sample shows roughly 770,000 clones, 96% of them seen only once. Sequenced sample: naive CD8+ T cells sorted from blood. All receptors derive from a young man in good health. Both conserved end residues are part of each CDR3. A D gene is named only where the DNA matches it firmly.

length	D	J	V	DNA	CDR3
14	NA	TRBJ1-2	TRBV10-1	TGCGCCAGCAGTGAGTCGGGGCAGAACTATGGCTACACCTTC	CASSESGQNYGYTF
15	TRBD2	TRBJ2-3	TRBV2	TGTGCCAGCAGTGCGGGCGGGAGGGCCCCAGATACGCAGTATTTT	CASSAGGRAPDTQYF
12	NA	TRBJ2-2	TRBV5-1	TGCGCCAGCAGCTTGTTAGGCGGGGAGCTGTTTTTT	CASSLLGGELFF
14	NA	TRBJ2-1	TRBV2	TGTGCCAGCATAAAGAGGGAGACATACAATGAGCAGTTCTTC	CASIKRETYNEQFF
16	NA	TRBJ2-1	TRBV19	TGTGCCAGTAGTATGGAGGGGGCGAGATCCTACAATGAGCAGTTCTTC	CASSMEGARSYNEQFF
17	TRBD2	TRBJ2-1	TRBV7-9	TGTGCCAGCAGCTTAGGAGTTTCGGGGGAGGGCAGCAATGAGCAGTTCTTC	CASSLGVSGEGSNEQFF
15	NA	TRBJ1-5	TRBV15	TGTGCCACCAGCCCGGAAGGAAATAGCAATCAGCCCCAGCATTTT	CATSPEGNSNQPQHF
12	NA	TRBJ2-7	TRBV29-1	TGCAGCGTTGAAGTGGACAAATGGGAGCAGTACTTC	CSVEVDKWEQYF
13	NA	TRBJ2-1	TRBV29-1	TGCAGCGCTGGGAGGGGGGACGACAATGAGCAGTTCTTC	CSAGRGDDNEQFF
15	NA	TRBJ2-7	TRBV7-9	TGTGCCAGCAGCTCAATAAGACAGGAATTCTACGAGCAGTACTTC	CASSSIRQEFYEQYF
16	NA	TRBJ2-5	TRBV10-2	TGCGCCAGCAGCATCGTGACAGGCATGTACCAAGAGACCCAGTACTTC	CASSIVTGMYQETQYF
13	NA	TRBJ1-2	TRBV28	TGTGCCAGCAGTGCGTACAGGGTATCCGGCTACACCTTC	CASSAYRVSGYTF
16	TRBD1	TRBJ2-5	TRBV19	TGTGCCAGTAGTATTCTCCCGAGACAGGGGATAGAGACCCAGTACTTC	CASSILPRQGIETQYF